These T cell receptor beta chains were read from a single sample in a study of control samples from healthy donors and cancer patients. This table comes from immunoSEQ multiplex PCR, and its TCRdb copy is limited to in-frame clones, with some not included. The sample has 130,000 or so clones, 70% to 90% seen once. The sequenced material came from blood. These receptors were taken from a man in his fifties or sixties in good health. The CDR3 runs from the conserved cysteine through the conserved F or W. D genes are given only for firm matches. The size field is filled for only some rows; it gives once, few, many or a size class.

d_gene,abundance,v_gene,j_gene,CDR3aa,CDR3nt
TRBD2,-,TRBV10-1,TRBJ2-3,CASSLAGGSDTQYF,TGCGCCAGCAGCCTAGCGGGGGGCTCAGATACGCAGTATTTT
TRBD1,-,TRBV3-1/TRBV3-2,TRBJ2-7,CASSRLPGQGRKGYEQYF,TGTGCCAGCAGCCGCTTACCGGGACAGGGTAGAAAAGGCTACGAGCAGTACTTC
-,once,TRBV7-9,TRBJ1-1,CASSPRTDNTEAFF,TGTGCCAGCAGCCCCCGGACAGATAACACTGAAGCTTTCTTT
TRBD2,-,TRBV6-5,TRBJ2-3,CASRVGRGFTDTQYF,TGTGCCAGCAGGGTTGGGCGGGGGTTCACAGATACGCAGTATTTT
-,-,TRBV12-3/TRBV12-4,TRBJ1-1,CASSLAWRREAFF,TGTGCCAGCAGTTTAGCGTGGCGGCGGGAAGCTTTCTTT
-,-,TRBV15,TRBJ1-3,CATSRATGNTIYF,TGTGCCACCAGCAGAGCCACTGGAAACACCATATATTTT
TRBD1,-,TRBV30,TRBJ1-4,CAWSVPGQGEEKLFF,TGTGCCTGGAGTGTACCTGGACAGGGAGAAGAAAAACTGTTTTTT
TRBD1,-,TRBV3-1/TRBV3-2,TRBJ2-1,CASSPGTGKNEQFF,TGTGCCAGCAGCCCCGGGACAGGGAAGAATGAGCAGTTCTTC
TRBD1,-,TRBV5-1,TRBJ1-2,CASSLESGGYGYTF,TGCGCCAGCAGCTTGGAGTCAGGGGGTTATGGCTACACCTTC
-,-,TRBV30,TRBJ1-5,CAWSIGNQPQHF,TGTGCCTGGAGTATAGGCAATCAGCCCCAGCATTTT
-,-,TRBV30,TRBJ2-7,CAWSVLGGEAYEQYF,TGTGCCTGGAGTGTTCTGGGGGGCGAGGCCTACGAGCAGTACTTC
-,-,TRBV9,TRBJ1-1,CASSSTGGRATEAFF,TGTGCCAGCAGCAGTACTGGGGGAAGGGCAACTGAAGCTTTCTTT
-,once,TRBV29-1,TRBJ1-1,CSVEFSADRAFF,TGCAGCGTTGAATTTTCGGCGGATCGAGCTTTCTTT
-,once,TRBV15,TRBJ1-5,CATSSLGFGQPQHF,TGTGCCACCAGCAGTTTAGGGTTCGGTCAGCCCCAGCATTTT
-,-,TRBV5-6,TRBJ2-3,CASSSYSTDTQYF,TGTGCCAGCAGCTCGTATAGCACAGATACGCAGTATTTT
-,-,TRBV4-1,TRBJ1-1,CASSHAYRGAEAFF,TGCGCCAGCAGCCACGCCTATCGGGGCGCTGAAGCTTTCTTT
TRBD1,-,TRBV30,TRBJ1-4,CAWGAGGHEKLFF,TGTGCCTGGGGAGCAGGGGGGCATGAAAAACTGTTTTTT
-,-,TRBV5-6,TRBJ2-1,CASSLRPSSYNEQFF,TGTGCCAGCAGCTTGCGGCCGAGCTCCTACAATGAGCAGTTCTTC
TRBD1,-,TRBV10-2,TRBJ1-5,CASSESPKQGWLYQPQHF,TGCGCCAGCAGTGAATCCCCAAAACAGGGGTGGCTTTATCAGCCCCAGCATTTT
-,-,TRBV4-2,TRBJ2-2,CASSQDRYTGELFF,TGTGCCAGCAGCCAAGATAGGTACACCGGGGAGCTGTTTTTT
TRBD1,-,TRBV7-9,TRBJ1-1,CASSLGRGRLDTEAFF,TGTGCCAGCAGCTTAGGGAGGGGGCGGCTGGACACTGAAGCTTTCTTT
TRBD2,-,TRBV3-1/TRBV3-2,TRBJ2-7,CASSSGGAYEQYF,TGTGCCAGCTCGAGCGGGGGGGCTTACGAGCAGTACTTC
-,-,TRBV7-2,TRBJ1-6,CASSLNQGIPLHF,TGTGCCAGCAGCTTAAATCAAGGAATCCCCCTCCACTTT